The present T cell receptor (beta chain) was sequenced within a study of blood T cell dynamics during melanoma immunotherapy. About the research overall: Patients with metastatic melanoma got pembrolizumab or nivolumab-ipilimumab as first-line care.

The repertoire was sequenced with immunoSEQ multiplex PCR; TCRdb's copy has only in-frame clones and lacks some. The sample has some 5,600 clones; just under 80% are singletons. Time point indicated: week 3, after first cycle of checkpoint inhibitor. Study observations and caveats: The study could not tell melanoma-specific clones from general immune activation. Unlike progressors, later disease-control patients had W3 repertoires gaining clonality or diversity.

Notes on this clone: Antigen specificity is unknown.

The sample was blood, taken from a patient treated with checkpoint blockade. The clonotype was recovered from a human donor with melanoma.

The CDR3 protein is CASSQDRQLYYGYTF. The CDR3 coding sequence is TGTGCCAGCAGCCAAGATCGCCAGTTATACTATGGCTACACCTTC. The chain employs TRBV4-2 and TRBJ1-2; D is unclear. The CDR3 runs to 15 residues. V lost 0 bases and J 3 bases, leaving 11 bases between the germline ends. Germline loops: CDR1 LGHNA, CDR2 YNFKEQ.